Sequencing of this T cell receptor (beta chain) was carried out in a study of shared clonotypes between healthy human individuals. Sequenced by immunoSEQ multiplex PCR; TCRdb stores in-frame clones only, minus some. This table holds 450,000 to 500,000 clones, about 78% found once. CDR1 is SNHLY and CDR2 is FYNNEI in the germline V gene. The CDR3 spans 17 residues. The V and J genes are TRBV2 and TRBJ2-3; 9 bases agree with TRBD2. This TCR was sampled from a woman in her thirties or forties in good health. Some clones in this sample may be carry-over from other donors' samples. Sequencing was carried out using PBMCs. The CDR3 sequence is CARQLGASGTYTDTQYF. DNA for the CDR3: TGTGCACGACAGTTAGGGGCTAGCGGGACGTACACAGATACGCAGTATTTT.